This T cell receptor (beta chain) was sequenced in a study of blood T cell repertoires in COVID-19. The repertoire was sequenced with immunoSEQ multiplex PCR; TCRdb's copy has only in-frame clones and lacks some. The sample shows roughly 150,000 clones, roughly nine tenths of them seen only once. V was pared by 2 bases and J by 0 bases, with 11 bases between. In germline, CDR1 is MDHEN, CDR2 SYDVKM. The CDR3 has 16 residues. The sequenced sample was peripheral blood. This TCR came from a woman aged 55-69 years with active COVID-19. The gene calls are TRBV28 and TRBJ1-5; no reliable D call. The CDR3 DNA reads TGTGCCAGCAGTTTACGAGGGATTTATAGCAATCAGCCCCAGCATTTT. Encoded protein: CASSLRGIYSNQPQHF.